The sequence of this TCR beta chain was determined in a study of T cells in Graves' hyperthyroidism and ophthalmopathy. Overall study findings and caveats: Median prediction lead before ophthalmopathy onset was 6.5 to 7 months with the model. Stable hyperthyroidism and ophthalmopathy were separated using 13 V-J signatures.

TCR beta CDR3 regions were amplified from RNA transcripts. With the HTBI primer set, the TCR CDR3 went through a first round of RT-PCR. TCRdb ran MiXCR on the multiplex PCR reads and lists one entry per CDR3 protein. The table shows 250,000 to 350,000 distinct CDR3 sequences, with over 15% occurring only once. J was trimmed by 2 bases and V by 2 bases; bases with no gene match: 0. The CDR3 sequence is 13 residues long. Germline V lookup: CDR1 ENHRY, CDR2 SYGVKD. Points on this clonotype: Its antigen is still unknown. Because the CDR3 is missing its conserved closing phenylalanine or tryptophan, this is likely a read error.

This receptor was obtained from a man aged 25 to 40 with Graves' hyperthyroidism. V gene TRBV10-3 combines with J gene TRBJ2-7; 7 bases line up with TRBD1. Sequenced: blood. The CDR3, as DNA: TGTGCCATCAGTGAGGACAGGGCCTACGAGCAGTACCTC. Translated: CAISEDRAYEQYL.